This is a list of T cell receptor beta chains from one sample in a study of T cell repertoires in cytomegalovirus infection. From the reads, TCRdb called clonotypes with MiXCR, one entry per CDR3 protein. Of about 310,000 distinct CDR3 sequences in the sample, around 25% were seen once. What these receptors recognize is not known. Specimen: cultured PBMCs, collected from culture after CMV antigen stimulation. Source of these receptors: a human donor in good health (CMV status not recorded). Some clones in this sample may be carry-over from other donors' samples. CDR3s include the opening cysteine and the closing phenylalanine or tryptophan. The order of the fields is J gene, D gene, V gene, clone size, CDR3 protein, CDR3 DNA. D genes are given only for firm matches. For some rows the clone size is stated as once, few or many, or as a class when expanded; others skip it.

>TRBJ1-2|.|TRBV14|.
CASSPLGGSRGYTF
TGTGCCAGCAGCCCCCTAGGGGGGAGCAGGGGCTACACCTTC
>TRBJ2-5|TRBD1|TRBV7-2|many
CASSLGTGDRTQYF
TGTGCCAGCAGCTTAGGGACAGGAGACCGGACCCAGTACTTC
>TRBJ2-2|.|TRBV19|.
CASSMVASNTGELFF
TGTGCCAGTAGTATGGTGGCAAGCAACACCGGGGAGCTGTTTTTT
>TRBJ2-2|TRBD2|TRBV27|.
CASSLRKAGGTGELFF
TGTGCCAGCAGTTTACGTAAAGCGGGGGGCACCGGGGAGCTGTTTTTT
>TRBJ1-2|.|TRBV4-3|.
CASSQDIGGQDIIYGYTF
TGCGCCAGCAGCCAAGATATAGGAGGCCAGGATATCATCTATGGCTACACCTTC
>TRBJ2-1|TRBD2|TRBV19|few
CASTLRASGRNEQFF
TGTGCCAGTACCCTACGGGCTAGCGGGAGGAATGAGCAGTTCTTC
>TRBJ1-5|TRBD1|TRBV19|.
CASSIQGANQPQHF
TGTGCCAGTAGTATCCAGGGGGCAAATCAGCCCCAGCATTTT
>TRBJ2-3|TRBD2|TRBV7-6|many
CASSLLREGPDTQYF
TGTGCCAGCAGCTTGTTACGGGAGGGCCCAGATACGCAGTATTTT
>TRBJ2-7|TRBD1|TRBV6-2/TRBV6-3|few
CASSRDREQYF
TGTGCCAGCAGTCGGGACAGGGAGCAGTACTTC
>TRBJ2-1|TRBD2|TRBV6-2/TRBV6-3|.
CASRNSGGRSYNEQFF
TGTGCCAGCAGAAATTCGGGCGGGAGGTCCTACAATGAGCAGTTCTTC
>TRBJ1-2|TRBD1|TRBV19|.
CASSMIGTGGNGYTF
TGTGCCAGTAGTATGATAGGGACAGGGGGCAATGGCTACACCTTC
>TRBJ2-1|TRBD2|TRBV7-2|few
CASSLAGLKHEQFF
TGTGCCAGCAGCTTAGCGGGACTAAAGCATGAGCAGTTCTTC
>TRBJ1-1|.|TRBV12-3/TRBV12-4|few
CAILRGGATEAFF
TGTGCCATCCTGCGAGGCGGCGCGACTGAAGCTTTCTTT
>TRBJ2-1|.|TRBV6-6|few
CASSYSLGYEQFF
TGTGCCAGCAGTTACTCCCTTGGGTATGAGCAGTTCTTC
>TRBJ1-1|.|TRBV4-3|.
CASSQEGANTEAFF
TGCGCCAGCAGCCAAGAAGGGGCGAACACTGAAGCTTTCTTT
>TRBJ1-1|TRBD1|TRBV12-3/TRBV12-4|few
CASNRDRVSGTEAFF
TGTGCCAGTAACCGGGACAGGGTGTCGGGTACTGAAGCTTTCTTT
>TRBJ2-1|TRBD2|TRBV4-3|many
CASAPGTSGYNEQFF
TGCGCCAGCGCCCCCGGGACTAGCGGGTACAATGAGCAGTTCTTC
>TRBJ1-5|TRBD1|TRBV6-6|once
CASPSRDSINQPQHF
TGTGCCAGCCCTTCCCGGGACAGCATCAATCAGCCCCAGCATTTT
>TRBJ2-3|TRBD2|TRBV27|.
CASSFNPGGVVNTQYF
TGTGCCAGCAGTTTCAACCCCGGGGGGGTAGTGAATACGCAGTATTTT
>TRBJ2-4|TRBD2|TRBV6-6|.
CASSYLAGALDRNIQYF
TGTGCCAGCAGTTATCTAGCGGGAGCCCTGGACCGGAACATTCAGTACTTC
>TRBJ2-1|.|TRBV7-2|many
CASSWGGTTYNEQFF
TGTGCCAGCAGCTGGGGGGGGACAACCTACAATGAGCAGTTCTTC
>TRBJ2-1|TRBD2|TRBV6-1|many
CASSDGLAINEQFF
TGTGCCAGCAGTGACGGACTAGCGATCAATGAGCAGTTCTTC
>TRBJ1-1|TRBD1|TRBV7-2|many
CASSTDRRNTEAFF
TGTGCCAGCAGCACGGACAGGAGGAACACTGAAGCTTTCTTT
>TRBJ2-5|.|TRBV11-2|.
CASSADRNQETQYF
TGTGCCAGCAGCGCCGACAGGAACCAAGAGACCCAGTACTTC
>TRBJ2-7|.|TRBV28|few
CASESGRYEQYF
TGTGCCAGCGAGAGCGGACGGTACGAGCAGTACTTC
>TRBJ1-2|.|TRBV7-2|.
CASSLDLRSGGYTF
TGTGCCAGCAGCCTGGACCTCCGTTCGGGTGGCTACACCTTC